The 7 T cell receptor beta chains given below trace back to one sample, sequenced in a study of CD8+ T cells in alopecia areata. The treatment is: oral pan-JAK inhibitor, 5-10 mg twice daily. It was cDNA, reverse transcribed from extracted RNA, that served as the sequencing template. Profiled with immunoSEQ multiplex PCR; TCRdb holds only in-frame clones, not every one. The data contain about 200,000 clones, 55% to 70% of them singletons. The input for sequencing was CD4+ T cells sorted from blood, taken at week 4, from a patient treated with tofacitinib. The source is a human donor with alopecia areata.

The V call is TRBV7-2, the J call TRBJ2-1; D not certain. From germline, CDR1 is SGHTA and CDR2 FQGNSA. The CDR3 contains 15 residues. Trimming cost V 7 bases and J 5 bases, with 18 bases left between them. The CDR3 DNA reads TGTGCCAGCAACAGAATCCCAAGAAGTGACAATGAGCAGTTCTTC. This translates into CASNRIPRSDNEQFF.

The genes are TRBV30 and TRBJ1-1, with a tentative D call TRBD1 (6 bases). The CDR3 totals 16 residues. Trimming removed 3 bases from V and 2 bases from J, with 19 bases in between. The V gene's germline CDR1 is GTSNPN and CDR2 SVGIG (reference sequence). For the CDR3, the DNA is TGTGCCTGGAGGAGGAGGGACACGTTACAAAACACTGAAGCTTTCTTT. The encoded protein is CAWRRRDTLQNTEAFF.

The chain combines TRBV28 with TRBJ1-2; D not certain. CDR1 is MDHEN and CDR2 is SYDVKM in the germline V gene. V was cut by 2 bases and J by 4 bases, with 14 bases left in between. This CDR3 is built from 15 residues. The CDR3 reads CASSLGSSGPYGYTF. The CDR3 nucleotides are TGTGCCAGCAGTTTAGGGAGTTCGGGCCCCTATGGCTACACCTTC.

The chain links TRBV7-2 to TRBJ1-5; the match to TRBD1 covers 10 bases. The CDR3 sequence is 17 residues long. CDR1 and CDR2 from the germline V gene are SGHTA and FQGNSA. J lost 6 bases, V lost 5 bases, and 13 bases had no gene match. DNA of the CDR3: TGTGCCAGCAGCCCGCGGGGGGCGACAGGGGGCCGTCAGCCCCAGCATTTT. This translates into CASSPRGATGGRQPQHF.

The rearrangement joins TRBV30 to TRBJ2-5; 9 bases agree with TRBD1. The CDR3 extends over 15 amino acids. The junction had 5 bases not matched to a gene; V was cut back by 2 bases and J by 1 base. From germline, CDR1 is GTSNPN and CDR2 SVGIG (reference sequence). CDR3: CAWSPGQGFQETQYF. In DNA form, the CDR3 reads TGTGCCTGGAGTCCGGGACAGGGTTTCCAAGAGACCCAGTACTTC.

This rearrangement joins TRBV6-1 to TRBJ2-6; D call uncertain. CDR1 is MNHNS, CDR2 SASEGT, per germline. CDR3 size: 12 residues. V was cut by 10 bases and J by 0 bases, with 4 bases left in between. As DNA, the CDR3 is TGTGCCACCAGCTCTGGGGCCAACGTCCTGACTTTC. As protein: CATSSGANVLTF.

This clone was observed a few times. J is TRBJ1-1 and V is TRBV7-2; TRBD1 agrees at 7 bases. The CDR3 has 14 residues. CDR1 is SGHTA and CDR2 is FQGNSA in the germline V gene. V lost 1 base to trimming and J lost 9 bases; unmatched junction nucleotides: 8. CDR3 nucleotides: TGTGCCAGCAGCTTAGGACAGGGTGGAACACAAGCTTTCTTT. Its protein product is CASSLGQGGTQAFF.